The 8 T cell receptor beta chains presented below share a single source sample, sequenced in a study of CD8+ T cells in alopecia areata (dated by TCRdb to the late 2010s). This specimen's time point label, interpreted: approximately 4 weeks on oral tofacitinib. What the treatment or condition label conveys for this sample: oral pan-JAK inhibitor, 5-10 mg twice daily. The library was produced with the immunoSEQ multiplex PCR assay. RNA was extracted from all samples and reverse transcribed into cDNA as template for TCR sequencing. Imported from immuneACCESS, the table was reduced by TCRdb to in-frame sequences with V and J called. These copies leave out some clones; in studies compared against another copy, an unresolved V gene accounts for under half, and the cause of the remainder is not known. Recorded for this sample are fewer than 250,000 clones; about three fifths of them occurred a single time. The top ten hold around 4% of the sample.

Sample: CD4+ T cells sorted from blood, taken at week 4, from a patient treated with tofacitinib. The receptors here all came from a human donor with alopecia areata.

This clone was detected a few times. The rearrangement uses TRBV29-1 and TRBJ2-7; 8 nucleotides line up with TRBD2. The V gene end was trimmed by 7 bases and the J gene end by 3 bases; junction bases not matched to a gene: 5. This CDR3 is built from 12 residues. Germline values: CDR1 SQVTM, CDR2 ANQGSEA. DNA of the CDR3: TGCAGCGCCGGGAGGGGTCTCTACGAGCAGTACTTC. It yields the protein CSAGRGLYEQYF.

This clone has only a few counts. The chain has TRBV7-9 and TRBJ2-1; 7 positions match TRBD1. There are 15 residues in the CDR3. The J segment lost 8 bases and the V segment lost 1 base, leaving 8 bases of the junction unmatched. Germline V lookup: CDR1 SEHNR, CDR2 FQNEAQ (reference sequence). The CDR3 DNA sequence: TGTGCCAGCAGCTTAGGTTCCACTCAGGGGGATGAGCAGTTCTTC. Amino acid sequence: CASSLGSTQGDEQFF.

A word on this clone: Distinct nucleotide sequences in the sample also encode this CDR3. The chain joins TRBV7-9 to TRBJ2-5; D unclear. Germline values: CDR1 SEHNR, CDR2 FQNEAQ (reference sequence). The V and J ends lost 1 base and 6 bases respectively, with 0 bases between them. The CDR3 has 10 residues. The CDR3 loop is CASSLETQYF. The CDR3, as DNA: TGTGCCAGCAGCTTAGAGACCCAGTACTTC.

The gene calls are TRBV7-9 and TRBJ1-4, with D hard to call. Germline V lookup: CDR1 SEHNR, CDR2 FQNEAQ (reference sequence). The V end lost 3 bases, the J end lost 6 bases, and 2 bases lay between the germline ends. The CDR3 spans 11 residues. The CDR3 is CASSFYEKLFF. CDR3 DNA: TGTGCCAGCAGCTTCTATGAAAAACTGTTTTTT.

The V call is TRBV5-1, the J call TRBJ2-1, with 11 bases fitting TRBD1. The V segment lost 2 bases and the J segment 3 bases; nucleotides outside the gene matches: 4. The CDR3 runs 16 residues. The germline V gene encodes CDR1 SGHRS and CDR2 YFSETQ. The CDR3 loop is CASSLSGTGGYNEQFF. The CDR3 DNA reads TGCGCCAGCAGCTTATCCGGGACAGGGGGCTACAATGAGCAGTTCTTC.

This rearrangement joins TRBV7-9 to TRBJ1-1; D is possibly TRBD1 (5 bases). This CDR3 comprises 15 residues. V lost 4 bases, J lost 11 bases, and 23 bases lay in between. In germline, CDR1 is SEHNR, CDR2 FQNEAQ (reference sequence). The CDR3 DNA reads as TGTGCCAGCAGCTCGACCATCGGGGCAGGCCTTGGGGCTTTCTTT. Amino acids: CASSSTIGAGLGAFF.

This clone has a single count. This rearrangement joins TRBV2 to TRBJ2-7, with D perhaps given as TRBD1 or TRBD2 (6 bases each). The germline V and J ends were trimmed by 8 bases and 5 bases, with 19 bases remaining between them. The CDR3 spans 14 residues. From germline, CDR1 is SNHLY and CDR2 FYNNEI. The CDR3 is CASGRGQGINEQYF. For the CDR3, the DNA is TGTGCCAGCGGCCGGGGGCAGGGAATCAACGAGCAGTACTTC.

The J gene is TRBJ2-3, the V gene TRBV28; 8 bases match TRBD2. V dropped 8 bases and J dropped 1; count of bases not matched to a gene: 2. The CDR3 loop spans 13 amino acids. Per the germline V gene, CDR1 is MDHEN and CDR2 is SYDVKM. The DNA of the CDR3 is TGTGCCAGCGCCGGGGGGGGCACAGATACGCAGTATTTT. This codes for CASAGGGTDTQYF.